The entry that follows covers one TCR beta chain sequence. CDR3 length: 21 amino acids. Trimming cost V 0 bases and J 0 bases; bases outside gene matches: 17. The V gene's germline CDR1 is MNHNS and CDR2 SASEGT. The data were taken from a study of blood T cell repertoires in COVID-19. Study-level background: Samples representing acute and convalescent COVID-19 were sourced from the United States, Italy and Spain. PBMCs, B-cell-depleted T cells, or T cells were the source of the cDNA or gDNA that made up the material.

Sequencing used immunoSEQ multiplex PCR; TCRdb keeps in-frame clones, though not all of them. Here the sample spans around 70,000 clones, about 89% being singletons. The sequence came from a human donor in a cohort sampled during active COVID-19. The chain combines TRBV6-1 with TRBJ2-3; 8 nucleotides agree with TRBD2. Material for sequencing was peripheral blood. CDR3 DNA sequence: TGTGCCAGCAGTGAAGCGGCAGGATTCAGCGGGAGAGTTTCTAGCACAGATACGCAGTATTTT. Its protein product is CASSEAAGFSGRVSSTDTQYF.